A selection of T cell receptor beta chains follows, all from one sample in a study of CD8 T cells in cerebrospinal fluid in Alzheimer's disease. TCRdb reprocessed the 10x single-cell sequencing reads and keeps a single row for each CDR3 protein, giving no DNA. The sample table sets out about 580 distinct CDR3 sequences. Sequenced material: cerebrospinal fluid. Receptor source: a human donor with Parkinson's disease. CDR3s include the opening cysteine and the closing phenylalanine or tryptophan. Fields, in order: V gene, clone size, J gene, CDR3 protein. Where a row states a size, it is once, few, many or the class of an expanded clone; other rows omit it.

>TRBV4-3|.|TRBJ2-1
CASSRDRDGEQFF
>TRBV28|medium-sized|TRBJ2-7
CASSPRGRVHLAEQYF
>TRBV14|large|TRBJ2-5
CASSLTEQETQYF
>TRBV12-3/TRBV12-4|large|TRBJ2-3
CASSSGLAGGLADTQYF
>TRBV20-1|large|TRBJ2-7
CSAPPGGQGSYEQYF
>TRBV20-1|large|TRBJ1-6
CSAHLAGQENSPLHF
>TRBV7-3|large|TRBJ1-2
CASSLNPVSGYTF
>TRBV18|medium-sized|TRBJ1-1
CASSPPGVQDTEAFF
>TRBV5-1|medium-sized|TRBJ2-3
CASSQGYDTQYF
>TRBV3-1|large|TRBJ1-1
CASSQEGGTEAFF
>TRBV19|.|TRBJ1-2
CASSIEPGEGGYTF
>TRBV12-5|large|TRBJ1-1
CASGREGGTEAFF
>TRBV9|medium-sized|TRBJ1-2
CASSPTGTKGHGYTF
>TRBV11-2|large|TRBJ2-5
CASSPGTEETQYF
>TRBV7-2|large|TRBJ1-3
CASSPPVRGNTIYF
>TRBV9|large|TRBJ2-3
CASSFHLRSGESDTQYF
>TRBV27|large|TRBJ2-7
CASSGDSYEQYF